Listed here are 24 T cell receptor beta chains from one sample, sequenced in a study of T-cell reconstitution after alpha-beta-depleted transplantation in children. TCRbeta library construction was performed incorporating unique molecular identifiers. TCRdb reprocessed the PCR reads via MiXCR and lists one record per CDR3 protein. The sample has 490,000 or so distinct CDR3 sequences, under 15% seen once. The source material was PBMCs from the stem cell graft donor, sampled from the stem cell graft. The receptor set was obtained from a human donor who donated a stem cell graft to a child with combined immunodeficiency.

This clonotype occurred a few times. The V and J genes are TRBV5-1 and TRBJ2-1, with TRBD2 matching 9 bases. This CDR3 region has 15 residues. In germline, CDR1 is SGHRS, CDR2 YFSETQ. Trimming at V came to 5 bases and at J to 5 bases, leaving 8 bases not matched to a gene. In DNA form, the CDR3 reads TGCGCCAGCAGATTCGTAGCGGGAGCCCACAATGAGCAGTTCTTC. This gives the protein CASRFVAGAHNEQFF.

The rearrangement uses TRBV18 and TRBJ2-3, with D possibly being TRBD1 (6 bases). Trimming took off 0 bases at V and 2 bases at J, with 12 bases between the two ends. The germline gives CDR1 KGHSH, CDR2 LQKENI. This CDR3 region has 16 residues. This chain's CDR3 is CASSPPGDIPTDTQYF. CDR3 DNA: TGTGCCAGCTCACCACCTGGGGACATACCCACAGATACGCAGTATTTT.

This clonotype was detected only a few times. V and J are TRBV20-1 and TRBJ2-3; the match to TRBD2 covers 11 bases. Unmatched junction bases numbered 8, after V lost 3 bases and J lost 0 bases. The germline CDR1 and CDR2 sequences are DFQATT and SNEGSKA (reference sequence). The CDR3 runs 17 residues. CDR3 bases: TGCAGTGCTAGTCACGGACTAGCGGGTATTAGCACAGATACGCAGTATTTT. This translates into CSASHGLAGISTDTQYF.

CDR3 nucleotide sequence: TGCGCCAGCAGCCATCCCGGGACTAGCACCTACAATGAGCAGTTCTTC. Encoded protein: CASSHPGTSTYNEQFF. V usage is TRBV4-1 and J usage is TRBJ2-1; TRBD2 agrees at 9 bases. The CDR3 runs to 16 residues. Germline CDR1 is MGHRA and CDR2 is YSYEKL. V shed 3 bases, J shed 2 bases, and the junction held 5 bases outside the gene matches.

V is TRBV7-9 and J is TRBJ2-1; 8 nucleotides line up with TRBD1. The CDR3 sequence is 17 residues long. The ends lost 4 bases at V and 8 bases at J; junction bases unmatched: 16. CDR1 SEHNR and CDR2 FQNEAQ come from the germline V gene (reference sequence). CDR3 in DNA: TGTGCCAGCAGCTCCACCGGGGGCAGGGGGCCCACAGATGAGCAGTTCTTC. It translates to CASSSTGGRGPTDEQFF.

The rearrangement links TRBV4-3 to TRBJ2-3; D call uncertain. Per germline, CDR1 LGHNA and CDR2 YSLEER. The CDR3 spans 14 residues. V was pared by 5 bases and J by 0 bases, with 9 bases between. The CDR3 DNA reads TGCGCCAGCAGCATCACCCCTAGCACAGATACGCAGTATTTT. This codes for CASSITPSTDTQYF.

This clonotype appeared a few times. The chain links TRBV3-1 to TRBJ2-7; the match to TRBD1 covers 10 bases. Per germline, CDR1 LGHDT and CDR2 YNNKEL (reference sequence). With V trimmed by 5 bases and J by 4 bases, 5 bases remained unmatched. This CDR3 spans 14 amino acids. This chain's CDR3 is CASSRQGASYEQYF. CDR3 sequence (DNA): TGTGCCAGCAGCAGACAGGGGGCGTCTTACGAGCAGTACTTC.

This clonotype was seen a few times. In nucleotides, the CDR3 is TGTGCCAGCAGTTTATCGACAGGACTCTCTGGGGCCAACGTCCTGACTTTC. This sequence encodes CASSLSTGLSGANVLTF. The chain carries TRBV27 and TRBJ2-6, with D maybe TRBD1 (6 bases). Trimming removed 0 bases at V and 0 bases at J, with 9 bases between. The CDR3 runs 17 residues. Germline V gene data show CDR1 as MNHEY and CDR2 as SMNVEV (reference sequence).

This clonotype was seen a handful of times. The J gene is TRBJ2-7, the V gene TRBV28; the D is unclear. Trimming stripped 1 base from V and 5 bases from J, with 12 bases between. The germline V gene has CDR1 MDHEN and CDR2 SYDVKM. This CDR3 has 14 residues. As DNA, the CDR3 is TGTGCCAGCAGTTTATTAGGCCATTCTCACGAGCAGTACTTC. Protein: CASSLLGHSHEQYF.

This clonotype came up a few times. The rearrangement links TRBV29-1 to TRBJ1-3, with 8 bases lining up with TRBD1. This CDR3 has 18 residues. The V segment lost 4 bases and the J segment 0 bases; nucleotides outside the gene matches: 14. Germline V lookup: CDR1 SQVTM, CDR2 ANQGSEA. Here the CDR3 reads CSVASFPGQAFSGNTIYF. CDR3 nucleotides: TGCAGCGTTGCCTCATTTCCGGGACAGGCATTCTCTGGAAACACCATATATTTT.

The table lists this clonotype with many counts. The chain carries TRBV20-1 and TRBJ2-5, with D unclear. The CDR3 sequence is 14 residues long. CDR1 is DFQATT and CDR2 is SNEGSKA in the germline V gene (reference sequence). V was pared by 2 bases and J by 2 bases, with 12 bases between. CDR3 DNA sequence: TGCAGTGCTAGAAATGGTCAGACACAAGAGACCCAGTACTTC. Translating it yields CSARNGQTQETQYF.

The chain employs TRBV3-1 and TRBJ2-2; tentative D call: TRBD2 (5 bases). Germline CDR1 is LGHDT and CDR2 is YNNKEL (reference sequence). CDR3 length: 17 amino acids. Trimming left V 0 bases short and J 4 bases short, with 15 bases between. CDR3 in amino acids: CASSQEPSGTLTGELFF. CDR3 sequence (DNA): TGTGCCAGCAGCCAAGAGCCCAGCGGTACCCTCACCGGGGAGCTGTTTTTT.

The table lists this clonotype with many counts. The gene calls are TRBV7-9 and TRBJ2-5; TRBD2 agrees at 9 bases. The CDR3 is 15 residues long. The germline CDR1 and CDR2 sequences are SEHNR and FQNEAQ (reference sequence). V lost 3 bases, J lost 5 bases, and 7 bases stayed unmatched. The CDR3 nucleotides are TGTGCCAGCAGCTTTAGCGGGAGATCAAAGGAGACCCAGTACTTC. It specifies CASSFSGRSKETQYF.

This clonotype appeared a few times. Because the CDR3's place on the DNA is in doubt, the DNA is left out and the CDR3 is given as listed by TCRdb. The CDR3 is CASSFGQGQGSYEQYF. The J gene is TRBJ2-7, the V gene TRBV12-1; TRBD1 reflects the table's D call only, with no check against the DNA. TRBV12-1 represents a pseudogene. Ends included, the CDR3 has 16 residues.

This clonotype appeared a few times. The chain is built from TRBV15 and TRBJ2-3; 10 positions match TRBD1. The ends lost 3 bases at V and 6 bases at J; junction bases unmatched: 9. The CDR3 runs to 16 residues. Germline V gene sequence: CDR1 LNHNV, CDR2 YYDKDF (reference sequence). CDR3 sequence: CATSSPVGTGADTQYF. In nucleotides, the CDR3 is TGTGCCACCAGCAGCCCCGTAGGGACAGGGGCCGATACGCAGTATTTT.

The V gene is TRBV7-2, the J gene TRBJ2-2, with 12 bases lining up with TRBD2. V shed 1 base and J 7 bases; nucleotides not matched to a gene: 4. This CDR3 is built from 16 residues. CDR1 is SGHTA and CDR2 is FQGNSA in the germline V gene. The CDR3 DNA sequence: TGTGCCAGCAGCTTAGGGACTAGCGGGAACGGCGGGGAGCTGTTTTTT. Its protein product is CASSLGTSGNGGELFF. Full variable domain (rest looked up from reference TRBV7-2 and TRBJ2-2): GAGVSQSPSNKVTEKGKDVELRCDPISGHTALYWYRQSLGQGLEFLIYFQGNSAPDKSGLPSDRFSAERTGGSVSTLTIQRTQQEDSAVYLCASSLGTSGNGGELFFGEGSRLTVL.

The V call is TRBV29-1, the J call TRBJ2-7; D may be TRBD2 (6 bases). The V gene lost 3 bases and the J gene lost 3 bases, with 12 bases spanning the gap. CDR1 SQVTM and CDR2 ANQGSEA come from the germline V gene. The CDR3 covers 13 residues. The CDR3 DNA sequence: TGCAGCGTTGATTTAGGAGGGTACTACGAGCAGTACTTC. Translation gives CSVDLGGYYEQYF.

This rearrangement joins TRBV12-3 or TRBV12-4 to TRBJ2-1; no clear D. The CDR3 is 16 amino acids. V lost 0 bases, J lost 1 base, and 10 bases lay in between. The CDR3 region has the DNA TGTGCCAGCAGTTTAGCAGGAGTCAGGTCCTACAATGAGCAGTTCTTC. Protein: CASSLAGVRSYNEQFF.

This clonotype has a count of ten or more. The rearrangement uses TRBV5-1 and TRBJ2-7, with 7 bases matching TRBD1. This CDR3 comprises 14 residues. Germline lookup yields CDR1 SGHRS and CDR2 YFSETQ. V gave up 4 bases and J gave up 3 bases; unmatched junction bases: 7. CDR3 DNA: TGCGCCAGCAGCCCGGGACAGCCCTACTACGAGCAGTACTTC. Residues: CASSPGQPYYEQYF.

As regards this clonotype: A much larger clone differs by one base, so this may be a read error. The chain links TRBV7-2 to TRBJ2-7; possible D gene TRBD1, 6 bases. V lost 1 base, J lost 2 bases, and 12 bases lay in between. Germline lookup yields CDR1 SGHTA and CDR2 FQGNSA. CDR3 length: 15 amino acids. CDR3 in amino acids: CASSLVGDTTYEQYF. The CDR3 DNA is TGTGCCAGCAGCTTAGTGGGGGACACCACCTACGAGCAGTACTTC.

The CDR3 is CATSEWTSGGSPTQYF. CDR3 sequence (DNA): TGTGCCACCAGTGAGTGGACTAGCGGGGGGTCCCCCACGCAGTATTTT. The V call is TRBV24-1, the J call TRBJ2-3; 14 bases align to TRBD2. The CDR3 loop spans 16 amino acids. The V gene end was trimmed by 4 bases and the J gene end by 9 bases; junction bases not matched to a gene: 8. The V gene's germline CDR1 is KGHDR and CDR2 SFDVKD.

This clonotype has just a few counts. The gene calls are TRBV6-1 and TRBJ2-5, with 8 bases fitting TRBD2. The junction had 17 bases not matched to a gene; V was cut back by 9 bases and J by 5 bases. Germline V gives CDR1 MNHNS, CDR2 SASEGT. CDR3 length: 16 residues. This CDR3 is CARSSISGTSEETQYF. As DNA, the CDR3 is TGTGCCAGAAGTAGTATTTCCGGGACTAGTGAGGAGACCCAGTACTTC.

Only a few counts were recorded for this clonotype. The chain has TRBV3-1 and TRBJ2-5; D ambiguous. There are 12 residues in the CDR3. V lost 1 base and J lost 4, with 4 bases in between. In germline, CDR1 is LGHDT, CDR2 YNNKEL (reference sequence). For the CDR3, the DNA is TGTGCCAGCAGCCAAGGCCCAGAGACCCAGTACTTC. Its protein product is CASSQGPETQYF.

This chain uses TRBV7-7 with TRBJ2-2; 7 nucleotides match TRBD1. Trimming removed 9 bases from V and 0 bases from J; junction bases left unmatched: 1. This CDR3 comprises 13 residues. In germline, CDR1 is SSHAT, CDR2 FNYEAQ (reference sequence). DNA for the CDR3: TGTGCCAGTCAGGGGGCGAACACCGGGGAGCTGTTTTTT. Its translation: CASQGANTGELFF.